Below are 26 T cell receptor beta chains sequenced from a single sample in a study of tumor-infiltrating lymphocytes in primary liver carcinoma. From roughly 20-30 mg of unsorted bulk tissue, DNA and RNA were co-extracted together. With approximately 470 ng total RNA as template and a constant-region primer, TCR beta cDNA was made. Nested multiplex PCR, run for three rounds with slightly modified ARM-PCR, yielded TCR beta libraries. The first two PCR rounds used TRBV1-TRBV30 forward primers with a C-beta reverse primer, about 10 cycles each. TCRdb re-called the multiplex PCR reads with MiXCR, one entry per CDR3 protein. The table records tens of thousands of distinct CDR3 sequences, 75% to 85% of them present only once. Sequencing input: liver tumor tissue from sampling region 5. Subset of the sample: tumor region T5, tumor centre. These receptors were taken from a man between 40 and 49 years old with primary liver carcinoma and hepatitis B virus infection.

This clonotype was seen at least ten times. J is TRBJ2-3 and V is TRBV6-1, with D perhaps TRBD1 or TRBD2 (5 bases each). Germline V lookup: CDR1 MNHNS, CDR2 SASEGT. The length of the CDR3 is 12 residues. V gave up 1 base and J gave up 14 bases, with 13 bases separating them. The chain's CDR3 is CASSEVGETWYF. The CDR3 coding sequence is TGTGCCAGCAGTGAAGTGGGGGAAACATGGTATTTT.

J is TRBJ1-2 and V is TRBV10-2; no clear D gene. V was clipped by 7 bases and J by 4 bases, with 10 bases between them. Germline assignment: CDR1 WSHSY and CDR2 SAAADI. The CDR3 runs 12 residues. The CDR3 DNA follows: TGCGCCAGCATCGGTACAGCCTATGGCTACACCTTC. This codes for CASIGTAYGYTF.

In regard to this clonotype: One end of the junction fails to match germline, which may point to a read error. V is TRBV12-3 or TRBV12-4 and J is TRBJ1-5; D is undetermined. The CDR3 is 12 residues long. The CDR3 coding sequence is TGTGCCAGTAGTTTAGGTGATCAGCCCCAGCGTTTT. Translation: CASSLGDQPQRF.

Concerning this clonotype itself: Germline is not matched at one junction end, which may reflect a read error. The chain uses TRBV6-5 and TRBJ2-1, with 8 bases identical to TRBD2. This CDR3 is built from 13 residues. In germline, CDR1 is MNHEY, CDR2 SVGAGI. The CDR3 DNA reads as TGTGCCAGTCAACTAGCGGAAAACAATGAGCTGTTCTTC. Residues: CASQLAENNELFF.

As for this clonotype: One end of the junction is discordant with germline, which a read error may explain. The CDR3 DNA reads TGCGGCAGCAGCCAACAAATGACACCTTATAGCAATCAGCCCCAGCATTTT. This sequence encodes CGSSQQMTPYSNQPQHF. The chain carries TRBV4-1 and TRBJ1-5; no reliable D call. Germline-derived CDR1 and CDR2 are MGHRA and YSYEKL. The CDR3 is 17 residues long.

By proportion, this clonotype is medium-sized. V gene TRBV5-1 combines with J gene TRBJ1-3, with D maybe TRBD1 (5 bases). Between the trimmed V and J ends, which lost 4 bases and 2 bases, there was a span of 13 bases. From germline, CDR1 is SGHRS and CDR2 YFSETQ. This CDR3 has 15 residues. As DNA, the CDR3 is TGCGCCAGCAGCCAAAACAGGAATACTGGAAACACCATATATTTT. It yields the protein CASSQNRNTGNTIYF.

A remark on this clonotype: A junction boundary mismatches the germline segment, possibly from a read error. The rearrangement joins TRBV10-3 to TRBJ2-1, with 16 bases lining up with TRBD2. The CDR3 runs 19 residues. CDR1 and CDR2 (germline): ENHRY, SYGVKD. The CDR3 DNA is TGTGCCACCAACCCGGGACTAGCGGGAGGGCCGAGCCCCTACAATGAGCAATTCTTC. It specifies CATNPGLAGGPSPYNEQFF.

Comment on this clonotype: Mismatch with germline at one junction end may stem from a read error. The chain is built from TRBV11-2 and TRBJ2-7; D ambiguous. The CDR3 consists of 15 residues. Per germline, CDR1 SGHAT and CDR2 FQNNGV. CDR3 DNA sequence: TGTGCCGGCAGCCCGTCGTGGCTAACAGAGTACGAGCATTACTTC. It specifies CAGSPSWLTEYEHYF.

About this clonotype itself: The germline gene is not matched at one end of the junction; a read error may be the cause. The gene calls are TRBV6-6 and TRBJ2-5; D possibly corresponds to TRBD2 (5 bases). Per the germline V gene, CDR1 is MNHNY and CDR2 is SVGAGI (reference sequence). This CDR3 is 14 amino acids long. CDR3 nucleotide sequence: TGTGCTAGCAGTCCCGGCGGGCGACGAGAGACCCAGTACTTC. Translated, it gives CASSPGGRRETQYF.

This chain links TRBV7-9 with TRBJ2-3, with D maybe TRBD1 (5 bases). The length of the CDR3 is 15 residues. Germline V gives CDR1 SEHNR, CDR2 FQNEAQ (reference sequence). CDR3 bases: TGTGCTAACAGCCTAAGACAGTGGGCCACAGATACGCAGTATTTT. Translating gives CANSLRQWATDTQYF.

About this clonotype: Likely a read error: the CDR3 ends without its conserved phenylalanine or tryptophan. The DNA is left out, because the CDR3 cannot be placed on it with certainty; the CDR3 is given as TCRdb lists it. The rearrangement joins TRBV6-1 to TRBJ2-5; TRBD1, as called in the table, went unchecked against the DNA. Germline V gives CDR1 MNHNS, CDR2 SASEGT. The CDR3 length is 13 residues, termini included. The CDR3 protein is CASRDRVEETQYL.

A remark on this clonotype: A read error may produce the germline difference seen at one junction end. The chain combines TRBV11-2 with TRBJ2-2; D may be TRBD2 (6 bases). Germline V gives CDR1 SGHAT, CDR2 FQNNGV. This CDR3 contains 17 residues. CDR3 protein: CANSFALGGANIGELFF. The CDR3 DNA follows: TGTGCCAACAGCTTTGCATTAGGAGGGGCGAACATAGGGGAGCTGTTTTTT.

This clonotype was detected many times. V is TRBV5-1 and J is TRBJ2-1; the match to TRBD2 covers 7 bases. This CDR3 contains 16 residues. The V gene end was trimmed by 0 bases and the J gene end by 10 bases; junction bases not matched to a gene: 13. Germline CDR1 and CDR2: SGHRS and YFSETQ. CDR3 in amino acids: CASSLGGGQGLAEQFF. In nucleotides, the CDR3 is TGCGCCAGCAGCTTGGGGGGAGGGCAGGGACTCGCGGAGCAGTTCTTC.

Concerning this clonotype itself: The CDR3 ends on some other residue instead of the conserved phenylalanine or tryptophan, so this is likely a read error. The DNA is left out, because the CDR3 cannot be placed on it with certainty; the CDR3 is given as TCRdb lists it. V usage is TRBV11-2 and J usage is TRBJ2-5; TRBD1 was called by the table and not checked on the DNA. Germline CDR1 reads SGHAT; CDR2 reads FQNNGV. The length of the CDR3 is 14 amino acids, counting both ends. The CDR3 loop is CASSSGQGRETQYL.

Comment on this clonotype: The junction shows a germline mismatch at one end, possibly a read error. The chain couples TRBV5-5 to TRBJ2-7; the D gene is possibly TRBD1 (6 bases). This CDR3 has 14 residues. From germline, CDR1 is SGHKS and CDR2 YYEKEE (reference sequence). The CDR3: CAGSWRSGAYEQYF. DNA for the CDR3: TGTGCCGGCAGCTGGCGGTCAGGGGCCTACGAGCAGTATTTC.

The CDR3 loop is CASSGRQGNTGELFF. In nucleotides, the CDR3 is TGTGCCAGCAGTGGGCGGCAGGGTAACACCGGGGAGCTGTTTTTT. This chain links TRBV6-1 with TRBJ2-2, with D possibly TRBD1 on 5 matching bases. V was shortened by 4 bases and J by 2 bases, with 11 bases between the two germline ends. The germline V gene encodes CDR1 MNHNS and CDR2 SASEGT. This CDR3 is built from 15 residues.

On this clonotype itself: The junction and the germline gene differ at one end; a read error may be behind it. V gene TRBV29-1 combines with J gene TRBJ2-3; D unresolved. Germline-derived CDR1 and CDR2 are SQVTM and ANQGSEA. The CDR3 contains 14 residues. DNA for the CDR3: TGCAGCGTTGATGCCCGAGATCGCACAGATACGCAATATTTT. Translated, it gives CSVDARDRTDTQYF.

This clonotype has at least ten counts. CDR3 DNA: TGTGCCAGCAGCCAGGGACAGGCGATTTTAAGCTCCTACAATGAGCAGTTCTTC. Amino acid sequence: CASSQGQAILSSYNEQFF. The chain is built from TRBV7-8 and TRBJ2-1, with 8 bases matching TRBD1. Germline loops: CDR1 SGHVS, CDR2 FQNEAQ. CDR3 length equals 18 residues. V lost 5 bases and J lost 0; bases outside the gene matches: 12.

This clonotype was observed a few times. One end of the junction fails to match germline, which may point to a read error. The rearrangement joins TRBV4-2 to TRBJ2-3, with 9 bases aligning to TRBD2. The germline CDR1 and CDR2 sequences are LGHNA and YNFKEQ. The CDR3 spans 14 residues. The CDR3 protein is CTSSQETSGDTQYF. As DNA, the CDR3 is TGTACCAGCAGCCAGGAGACTAGCGGAGATACGCAGTATTTT.

The sample holds a few counts of this clonotype. This chain uses TRBV28 with TRBJ2-4; 7 positions match TRBD2. Looked up from germline, CDR1 is MDHEN and CDR2 is SYDVKM. This CDR3 comprises 16 residues. The V segment lost 4 bases and the J segment 3 bases; nucleotides outside the gene matches: 9. In nucleotides, the CDR3 is TGTGCCAGCAGTTCCCCCGGGACTATCGGCAAAAACATTCAGTACTTC. Its translation: CASSSPGTIGKNIQYF. The entire variable domain, with the rest obtained from reference TRBV28 and TRBJ2-4, is as follows: DVKVTQSSRYLVKRTGEKVFLECVQDMDHENMFWYRQDPGLGLRLIYFSYDVKMKEKGDIPEGYSVSREKKERFSLILESASTNQTSMYLCASSSPGTIGKNIQYFGAGTRLSVL.

V and J are TRBV5-6 and TRBJ2-1; D is undetermined. Deletions cut 6 bases from V and 9 bases from J, with 13 bases between. The CDR3 contains 12 residues. Germline assignment: CDR1 SGHDT and CDR2 YYEEEE. The DNA of the CDR3 is TGTGCCAGCAACCTGCATAGCAGTGAGCAGTTCTTC. This gives the protein CASNLHSSEQFF.

In the case of this clonotype: Lacking the conserved final phenylalanine or tryptophan, this CDR3 likely reflects a read error. V usage is TRBV12-3 or TRBV12-4 and J usage is TRBJ2-7; TRBD1 matches 11 bases. This CDR3 is built from 15 residues. The trim removed 8 bases at V and 0 bases at J, leaving 6 bases unmatched. The CDR3 here is CASCRGTGGSYEQYL. The CDR3 DNA follows: TGTGCCAGCTGTAGGGGGACAGGGGGCTCCTACGAGCAGTACCTC.

Turning to this clonotype: The CDR3 end shows no conserved phenylalanine or tryptophan, and so a read error is likely. J is TRBJ2-1 and V is TRBV29-1; tentative D call: TRBD1 (6 bases). The germline V and J ends were trimmed by 7 bases and 7 bases, with 14 bases remaining between them. The CDR3 length is 12 residues. Germline values: CDR1 SQVTM, CDR2 ANQGSEA. CDR3 protein: CSARLRGNEQFL. CDR3 sequence (DNA): TGCAGCGCCCGCCTAAGGGGGAATGAGCAGTTCTTA.

About this clonotype itself: An end of the junction differs from the germline gene, which may be a read error. The chain couples TRBV11-2 to TRBJ2-1; 9 bases map to TRBD1. This CDR3 spans 17 amino acids. CDR1 and CDR2 (germline): SGHAT, FQNNGV. The CDR3 sequence is CANSLGLGDRDYNELFF. The CDR3 DNA reads TGTGCTAACAGCTTAGGTTTGGGGGACAGGGACTACAATGAGCTGTTCTTC. Full variable domain (missing parts from reference TRBV11-2 and TRBJ2-1): EAGVAQSPRYKIIEKRQSVAFWCNPISGHATLYWYQQILGQGPKLLIQFQNNGVVDDSQLPKDRFSAERLKGVDSTLKIQPAKLEDSAVYLCANSLGLGDRDYNELFFGPGTRLTVL.

Note on this clonotype: A read error is likely, as this CDR3 ends without the conserved phenylalanine or tryptophan. The chain joins TRBV6-6 to TRBJ2-3, with 9 bases fitting TRBD2. The V gene's germline CDR1 is MNHNY and CDR2 SVGAGI (reference sequence). This CDR3 spans 16 amino acids. Trimming removed 6 bases from V and 6 bases from J; junction bases left unmatched: 13. The CDR3 region has the DNA TGTGCCAGCAGGAAAGAGACTAGCGGTAGGACGGATACGCAGTATTCT. Amino acids: CASRKETSGRTDTQYS.

About this clonotype itself: Because the CDR3 is missing its conserved closing phenylalanine or tryptophan, this is likely a read error. The chain carries TRBV10-2 and TRBJ2-1; tentative D call: TRBD2 (5 bases). Germline V gene sequence: CDR1 WSHSY, CDR2 SAAADI. There are 14 residues in the CDR3. The CDR3 region is CANSEGRLLNEQFL. The CDR3 bases are TGCGCCAACAGTGAGGGCAGGTTACTCAATGAGCAGTTCCTC.